The 18 T cell receptor beta chains below all came from one sample that was sequenced in a study of T cell responses to AZD1222 COVID-19 vaccine. Assay used: immunoSEQ multiplex PCR; TCRdb lists only in-frame clones, some missing. This sample has about 99,000 clones, with about 90% found just once. This sample comprised peripheral blood, obtained on day 0 of AZD1222 vaccination. The source is an adult in good health.

In this sample, this clone turned up once. The chain uses TRBV21-1 and TRBJ1-5. TRBV21-1 is given as a pseudogene. The CDR3 is made up of 13 amino acids. The CDR3 loop is CASSKLRNQPQHF. The CDR3 region has the DNA TGTGCCAGCAGCAAATTACGCAATCAGCCCCAGCATTTT.

V usage is TRBV6-4 and J usage is TRBJ1-6; TRBD1 might be the D (6 bases). Germline CDR1 is MRHNA and CDR2 is SNTAGT. V was pared by 3 bases and J by 9 bases, with 15 bases between. The CDR3 covers 15 residues. This CDR3 is CASSERGDISSPLHF. DNA for the CDR3: TGTGCCAGCAGTGAGAGGGGGGACATTTCTTCACCCCTCCACTTT.

The chain combines TRBV6-1 with TRBJ1-3, with D hard to call. V was shortened by 2 bases and J by 0 bases, with 8 bases between the two germline ends. The V gene's germline CDR1 is MNHNS and CDR2 SASEGT. This CDR3 comprises 15 residues. CDR3 coding DNA: TGTGCCAGCAGTGAATCTGTTATCTCTGGAAACACCATATATTTT. Protein sequence: CASSESVISGNTIYF.

This clone was recorded once. At one of its ends the junction is not consistent with the germline gene, which may arise from a read error. The chain links TRBV7-3 to TRBJ1-1; D may be TRBD1 (6 bases). CDR3 length: 14 residues. Germline-derived CDR1 and CDR2 are SGHTA and FQGTGA. The CDR3 region is CASKRGAGNTEAFF. As DNA, the CDR3 is TGCGCCAGCAAAAGGGGGGCAGGAAACACTGAAGCTTTCTTT. Using reference TRBV7-3 and TRBJ1-1 for the parts outside the CDR3, the full variable domain is GAGVSQTPSNKVTEKGKYVELRCDPISGHTALYWYRQSLGQGPEFLIYFQGTGAADDSGLPNDRFFAVRPEGSVSTLKIQRTERGDSAVYLCASKRGAGNTEAFFGQGTRLTVV.

The chain uses TRBV6-6 and TRBJ1-2; D unresolved. V lost 4 bases, J lost 6 bases, and 9 bases lay in between. This CDR3 region has 12 residues. Germline CDR1 and CDR2: MNHNY and SVGAGI (reference sequence). For the CDR3, the DNA is TGTGCCAGCAGTTCCGCCGCCAATGGCTACACCTTC. This codes for CASSSAANGYTF.

The chain employs TRBV4-1 and TRBJ2-1; 12 bases align to TRBD2. The junction had 9 bases not matched to a gene; V was cut back by 3 bases and J by 6 bases. Germline CDR1 and CDR2: MGHRA and YSYEKL. The length of the CDR3 is 17 residues. The CDR3 here is CASSQETSGSYSNEQFF. The CDR3 coding sequence is TGCGCCAGCAGCCAGGAGACTAGCGGGAGCTATTCCAATGAGCAGTTCTTC.

V is TRBV7-8 and J is TRBJ1-2; 9 bases map to TRBD1. Trimming at V came to 5 bases and at J to 4 bases, leaving 8 bases not matched to a gene. The length of the CDR3 is 15 residues. Germline V gene lookup returns CDR1 SGHVS and CDR2 FQNEAQ. CDR3 region: CASSVQGASLYGYTF. Here the CDR3 DNA reads TGTGCCAGCAGCGTACAGGGGGCGAGCCTCTATGGCTACACCTTC.

The chain recombines TRBV7-3 with TRBJ2-1; 9 bases match TRBD2. The CDR3 covers 13 residues. The V and J ends lost 5 bases and 8 bases, in that order; junction bases with no gene match: 4. Germline V gene sequence: CDR1 SGHTA, CDR2 FQGTGA. CDR3 in amino acids: CASSATSGYEQFF. CDR3 nucleotides: TGTGCCAGCAGCGCGACTAGCGGTTATGAGCAGTTCTTC.

This clone was detected only once. The V and J genes are TRBV2 and TRBJ1-2; TRBD1 might be the D (5 bases). CDR1 is SNHLY and CDR2 is FYNNEI in the germline V gene. V lost 8 bases and J 4 bases, leaving 20 bases between the germline ends. The CDR3 is made up of 15 amino acids. CDR3 residues: CASGGVNQGRYGYTF. The CDR3 bases are TGTGCCAGCGGGGGGGTCAACCAGGGTCGCTATGGCTACACCTTC. The whole variable domain, filled in from reference TRBV2 and TRBJ1-2, reads EPEVTQTPSHQVTQMGQEVILRCVPISNHLYFYWYRQILGQKVEFLVSFYNNEISEKSEIFDDQFSVERPDGSNFTLKIRSTKLEDSAMYFCASGGVNQGRYGYTFGSGTRLTVV.

CDR3 coding DNA: TGTGCCAGCAGCCAAGATCAGGGCGGGGGAGGCACTGAAGCTTTCTTT. It yields the protein CASSQDQGGGGTEAFF. The genes are TRBV4-2 and TRBJ1-1; D possibly corresponds to TRBD1 (5 bases). CDR1 LGHNA and CDR2 YNFKEQ come from the germline V gene. The V end was cut by 0 bases, the J end by 4 bases, with 15 bases between. This CDR3 spans 16 amino acids.

The V call is TRBV7-2, the J call TRBJ2-1; TRBD2 agrees at 9 bases. The CDR3 totals 16 residues. From germline, CDR1 is SGHTA and CDR2 FQGNSA. The J segment lost 1 base and the V segment lost 3 bases, leaving 4 bases of the junction unmatched. CDR3 nucleotides: TGTGCCAGCAGCTTTAGCGGGGGCTCATCCTACAATGAGCAGTTCTTC. It encodes CASSFSGGSSYNEQFF.

This chain's CDR3 is CASRSGFDQPQHF. CDR3 nucleotide sequence: TGTGCCAGCAGGTCGGGTTTTGATCAGCCCCAGCATTTT. The rearrangement uses TRBV6-5 and TRBJ1-5; no definite D call. Germline V lookup: CDR1 MNHEY, CDR2 SVGAGI. V was shortened by 6 bases and J by 5 bases, with 11 bases between the two germline ends. The CDR3 loop spans 13 amino acids.

This clone was detected once. The J gene is TRBJ1-1, the V gene TRBV4-2; no definite D call. The CDR3 spans 13 residues. V lost 4 bases, J lost 3 bases, and 9 bases lay in between. Germline values: CDR1 LGHNA, CDR2 YNFKEQ. CDR3 in DNA: TGTGCCAGCAGCCGTACAGAATACACTGAAGCTTTCTTT. Protein: CASSRTEYTEAFF.

Remarks on this clone: At one end, the junction sequence differs from germline, possibly due to a read error. V and J are TRBV7-8 and TRBJ2-5; the D gene is possibly TRBD1 (5 bases). The CDR3 length is 13 residues. Germline CDR1 and CDR2: SGHVS and FQNEAQ. CDR3 nucleotides: TGTGCCAGCAGCTTAGACCAGGGAAGTATTAGGGACTTC. It is translated as CASSLDQGSIRDF.

The chain's CDR3 is CASSFSIPGQGRQETQYF. The DNA of the CDR3 is TGTGCCAGCAGCTTTTCAATTCCGGGACAGGGGCGCCAAGAGACCCAGTACTTC. The rearrangement joins TRBV11-3 to TRBJ2-5; 10 nucleotides align to TRBD1. This CDR3 comprises 18 residues. Germline V lookup: CDR1 SGHNT, CDR2 YENEEA. V lost 3 bases to trimming and J lost 1 base; unmatched junction nucleotides: 11.

This rearrangement joins TRBV9 to TRBJ2-1; 11 nucleotides agree with TRBD2. The CDR3 consists of 17 residues. V shed 0 bases, J shed 4 bases, and the junction held 6 bases outside the gene matches. Germline V lookup: CDR1 SGDLS, CDR2 YYNGEE. This CDR3 is CASSVGLGLAEYNEQFF. CDR3 DNA sequence: TGTGCCAGCAGCGTAGGGTTGGGACTAGCGGAGTACAATGAGCAGTTCTTC. Full variable domain (missing parts from reference TRBV9 and TRBJ2-1): DSGVTQTPKHLITATGQRVTLRCSPRSGDLSVYWYQQSLDQGLQFLIQYYNGEERAKGNILERFSAQQFPDLHSELNLSSLELGDSALYFCASSVGLGLAEYNEQFFGPGTRLTVL.

This rearrangement joins TRBV6-5 to TRBJ1-4; tentatively, D is TRBD1 (5 bases). V shed 0 bases and J shed 8 bases, with 13 bases lying between them. Germline assignment: CDR1 MNHEY and CDR2 SVGAGI. CDR3 length: 15 residues. The CDR3 sequence is CASSYSSWGREKLFF. Here the CDR3 DNA reads TGTGCCAGCAGTTACTCGAGCTGGGGCCGGGAAAAACTGTTTTTT.

The chain has TRBV29-1 and TRBJ1-1, with a tentative D call TRBD1 (6 bases). Germline V gene lookup returns CDR1 SQVTM and CDR2 ANQGSEA. The CDR3 has 11 residues. Deletions cut 5 bases from V and 7 bases from J, with 11 bases between. In DNA form, the CDR3 reads TGCAGCGTTTCGGACAGTTTTGAAGCTTTCTTT. Amino acid sequence: CSVSDSFEAFF. The full variable domain, in which reference TRBV29-1 and TRBJ1-1 provide the parts outside the CDR3, is SAVISQKPSRDICQRGTSLTIQCQVDSQVTMMFWYRQQPGQSLTLIATANQGSEATYESGFVIDKFPISRPNLTFSTLTVSNMSPEDSSIYLCSVSDSFEAFFGQGTRLTVV.